The entry below describes one TCR beta chain. Germline trimming cut 6 bases from V and 4 bases from J; bases unmatched to any gene: 13. The CDR3 runs 17 residues. The germline V gene has CDR1 MGHRA and CDR2 YSYEKL. These data come from a study of control samples from healthy donors and cancer patients. TCRdb keeps only in-frame clones here, not all; method: immunoSEQ multiplex PCR. The profile covers fewer than 200,000 clones, with 80% to 90% appearing a single time and approximately 4.9% taken by the ten largest. Specimen: blood. The V gene is TRBV4-1, the J gene TRBJ1-3, with TRBD1 identical over 9 bases. The receptor's source is a young woman in good health. CDR3 sequence (DNA): TGCGCCAGCAGTCTGGAGACGACAGGGGGTTTCGGAAACACCATATATTTT. This encodes CASSLETTGGFGNTIYF.